The 16 T cell receptor beta chains in this list originate from one sample, sequenced in a study of vaccination and CD4 T cells after COVID-19. These TCRs' antigens remain unknown. Treatment noted: approximately 11-day PBMC culture with coronavirus spike peptide pools or control peptides (ViraFEST assay). Cultured CD4+ T cell DNA was sequenced using the Oncomine TCR Beta short-read assay. TCRdb processed the PCR reads anew with MiXCR; each CDR3 protein has one entry. The repertoire holds more than 15,000 distinct CDR3 sequences, around 55% seen once, with roughly 7% in the top ten. The sample comprised CD4+ T cells from blood, cultured in vitro. The receptor source for this set is a human donor who had recovered from COVID-19.

The chain employs TRBV19 and TRBJ2-3; D possibly corresponds to TRBD2 (5 bases). The CDR3 covers 16 residues. Germline V gives CDR1 LNHDA, CDR2 SQIVND (reference sequence). V dropped 5 bases and J dropped 1 base, with 16 bases sitting between them. CDR3 sequence (DNA): TGTGCCAGTAGTCTTGGTAGCGAACCCGGCACAGATACGCAGTATTTT. Its protein is CASSLGSEPGTDTQYF.

V is TRBV2 and J is TRBJ1-2; 7 bases are shared with TRBD1. The CDR3 totals 13 residues. Germline V gene lookup returns CDR1 SNHLY and CDR2 FYNNEI. V dropped 4 bases and J dropped 10; count of bases not matched to a gene: 9. DNA of the CDR3: TGTGCCAGCAGTGCGGGACAGAGGACTTACTACACCTTC. This codes for CASSAGQRTYYTF.

The genes are TRBV29-1 and TRBJ1-2, with no clear D. The length of the CDR3 is 13 residues. The V and J ends lost 1 base and 0 bases respectively, with 6 bases between them. Looked up from germline, CDR1 is SQVTM and CDR2 is ANQGSEA. The CDR3 DNA sequence: TGCAGCGTTGAAGTGGGTCCTAACTATGGCTACACCTTC. Protein: CSVEVGPNYGYTF.

This chain uses TRBV6-1 with TRBJ2-7; 11 bases are a match to TRBD2. Trimming cost V 6 bases and J 2 bases; bases outside gene matches: 3. Germline values: CDR1 MNHNS, CDR2 SASEGT. CDR3 length: 14 amino acids. Here the CDR3 reads CASRPGLAAYEQYF. The CDR3 coding sequence is TGTGCCAGCAGGCCGGGACTAGCGGCCTACGAGCAGTACTTC.

The chain combines TRBV2 with TRBJ2-7; weak D call: TRBD2 (6 bases). Germline CDR1 reads SNHLY; CDR2 reads FYNNEI. The CDR3 sequence is 16 residues long. The V end was cut by 4 bases, the J end by 0 bases, with 16 bases between. CDR3 loop: CASSALFGSLSYEQYF. The CDR3 nucleotides read TGTGCCAGCAGTGCCCTTTTCGGGAGCCTCTCCTACGAGCAGTACTTC. The whole variable domain, remainder taken from reference TRBV2 and TRBJ2-7, is EPEVTQTPSHQVTQMGQEVILRCVPISNHLYFYWYRQILGQKVEFLVSFYNNEISEKSEIFDDQFSVERPDGSNFTLKIRSTKLEDSAMYFCASSALFGSLSYEQYFGPGTRLTVT.

The chain recombines TRBV10-1 with TRBJ1-1, with a weak D call TRBD1 (5 bases). Germline V gene lookup returns CDR1 WNHNN and CDR2 SYGVQD (reference sequence). This CDR3 has 14 amino acids. V was shortened by 4 bases and J by 4 bases, with 13 bases between the two germline ends. The CDR3 sequence is CASSGDRRATEAFF. The DNA for the CDR3 is TGCGCCAGCAGTGGAGACAGACGGGCCACTGAAGCTTTCTTT.

The chain has TRBV29-1 and TRBJ1-2, with D perhaps TRBD1 (6 bases). Deletions cut 1 base from V and 5 bases from J, with 11 bases between. The germline V gene encodes CDR1 SQVTM and CDR2 ANQGSEA. The CDR3 runs to 13 residues. The CDR3 loop reads CSVEGDIRYGYTF. The CDR3 DNA is TGCAGCGTTGAAGGGGACATACGGTATGGCTACACCTTC.

This clonotype was detected a few times. V is TRBV20-1 and J is TRBJ1-1; no firm D call. Trimming left V 2 bases short and J 0 bases short, with 19 bases between. The CDR3 is made up of 17 amino acids. The V gene's germline CDR1 is DFQATT and CDR2 SNEGSKA (reference sequence). CDR3 in amino acids: CSARNLRASEMNTEAFF. The CDR3 nucleotides are TGCAGTGCTAGAAACCTCCGGGCTAGTGAGATGAACACTGAAGCTTTCTTT.

This clonotype was recorded only once. This chain joins TRBV27 and TRBJ2-2, with 8 nucleotides matching TRBD1. This CDR3 is built from 15 residues. J was trimmed by 4 bases and V by 10 bases; bases with no gene match: 11. Germline V gene data show CDR1 as MNHEY and CDR2 as SMNVEV (reference sequence). CDR3 region: CAIAGTGGSTGELFF. The CDR3 nucleotides are TGTGCCATTGCCGGGACAGGTGGGAGCACCGGGGAGCTGTTTTTT.

Regarding this clonotype: The junction departs from germline at one end; a sequencing error may be responsible. This chain joins TRBV4-1 and TRBJ2-7, with TRBD2 matching 11 bases. The CDR3 loop spans 13 amino acids. Per the germline V gene, CDR1 is MGHRA and CDR2 is YSYEKL. CDR3 protein: CASSNLAGGRRGF. Here the CDR3 DNA reads TGCGCCAGCAGTAACCTAGCGGGAGGTCGGCGAGGCTTC.

The genes are TRBV4-3 and TRBJ2-3; weak D call: TRBD2 (5 bases). V was trimmed by 2 bases and J by 9 bases, leaving 18 bases between them. From germline, CDR1 is LGHNA and CDR2 YSLEER. The CDR3 has 15 amino acids. In DNA, the CDR3 is TGCGCCAGCAGCCAACCCAGCGGCGGCCGGATCACGCAGTATTTT. It is translated as CASSQPSGGRITQYF.

The chain employs TRBV7-9 and TRBJ1-2; D unclear. The CDR3 runs 13 residues. Germline V gives CDR1 SEHNR, CDR2 FQNEAQ (reference sequence). V was trimmed by 5 bases and J by 3 bases, leaving 10 bases between them. CDR3 nucleotide sequence: TGTGCCAGCAGCCAACAGAGCTACTATGGCTACACCTTC. As protein: CASSQQSYYGYTF.

This chain uses TRBV7-6 with TRBJ2-5; D might be TRBD1 or TRBD2, each matching 5 bases. Germline CDR1 is SGHVS and CDR2 is FNYEAQ. The CDR3 runs to 14 residues. Trimming shortened V by 7 bases and J by 0 bases, and 12 bases separated the two germline ends. The DNA of the CDR3 is TGTGCCAGCACCCCGGGGACGTACCAAGAGACCCAGTACTTC. This encodes CASTPGTYQETQYF.

This clonotype was counted between two and nine times. The V gene is TRBV6-1, the J gene TRBJ1-6, with 9 nucleotides matching TRBD1. Germline values: CDR1 MNHNS, CDR2 SASEGT. Losses at the gene ends were 5 bases for V and 5 bases for J; bases not matched to a gene: 7. This CDR3 is built from 16 residues. DNA of the CDR3: TGTGCCAGCAGTCGGACAGGGGCCCTGAATAATTCACCCCTCCACTTT. Translating gives CASSRTGALNNSPLHF.

This chain joins TRBV6-1 and TRBJ2-7; either TRBD1 or TRBD2 may fit D (5 bases each). The CDR3 consists of 17 residues. Germline values: CDR1 MNHNS, CDR2 SASEGT. The V end lost 4 bases, the J end lost 3 bases, and 22 bases lay between the germline ends. The CDR3 reads CASSVVVGDGEHYEQYF. For the CDR3, the DNA is TGTGCCAGCAGTGTGGTGGTTGGGGACGGGGAACACTACGAGCAGTACTTC.

The CDR3 region is CAISALGQGTDTQYF. The CDR3 DNA sequence: TGTGCCATCAGTGCCCTCGGACAGGGCACAGATACGCAGTATTTT. The V call is TRBV10-3, the J call TRBJ2-3; TRBD1 matches at 7 bases. CDR3 length: 15 residues. V lost 4 bases and J lost 1; bases outside the gene matches: 5. CDR1 ENHRY and CDR2 SYGVKD come from the germline V gene.